This is a list of T cell receptor beta chains from one sample in a study of cytomegalovirus exposure and HLA in healthy donors. Sequencing was performed with immunoSEQ multiplex PCR; in TCRdb, only in-frame clones are kept and a portion is missing. Seen here are 140,000 to 150,000 clones, approximately 80% observed once, and the top ten hold 1.5% to 2%. The sequenced material came from PBMCs. Receptors originate from a man aged 35 to 55 in good health and CMV-seronegative. CDR3s include the opening cysteine and the closing phenylalanine or tryptophan. D genes are given only for firm matches. Size values are once, few and many counts, or a class for expanded clones, and some rows have none.

TRBV27	TRBD2	TRBJ2-7	NA	TGTGCCAGCAGTCCTCTACTCGTAGCGGGAGTTAAGTACGAGCAGTACTTC	CASSPLLVAGVKYEQYF
TRBV13	TRBD2	TRBJ2-7	few	TGTGCCAGCAGCCGGGGGGGGCAGGGCTCCTACGAGCAGTACTTC	CASSRGGQGSYEQYF
TRBV4-1	TRBD2	TRBJ2-1	NA	TGCGCCAGCAGCCCGCTAGCGGGTGCGTTCGATGAGCAGTTCTTC	CASSPLAGAFDEQFF
TRBV7-9	TRBD2	TRBJ2-3	NA	TGTGCCAGCAGCTTAGGGAGGCTGATAGCGGGATTAACAGATACGCAGTATTTT	CASSLGRLIAGLTDTQYF
TRBV4-3	TRBD1	TRBJ1-2	once	TGCGCCAGCAGCCAAAGGGACCCCCGGACAGGTCCCTATGGCTACACCTTC	CASSQRDPRTGPYGYTF
TRBV9	TRBD1	TRBJ1-6	NA	TGTGCCAGCAGCGACCCGGGACAGGGTAATTCACCCCTCCACTTT	CASSDPGQGNSPLHF
TRBV25-1	TRBD1	TRBJ2-3	NA	TGTGCCAGCTCCGGGACAGGGGGCGTAGAACGCACAGATACGCAGTATTTT	CASSGTGGVERTDTQYF
TRBV29-1	TRBD2	TRBJ2-5	once	TGCAGCGTTGAAGCAGCGGGAGGAGAGACCCAGTACTTC	CSVEAAGGETQYF
TRBV2	NA	TRBJ2-7	NA	TGTGCCAGCACTCGACAATTAAGCTCCTACGAGCAGTACTTC	CASTRQLSSYEQYF
TRBV6-1	TRBD2	TRBJ2-7	NA	TGTGCCAGCAGTGAAAGGCGGGAGATTACTTACGAGCAGTACTTC	CASSERREITYEQYF
TRBV7-2	TRBD1	TRBJ2-7	few	TGTGCCAGCAGCCTACAGGGGGCTAACGAGCAGTACTTC	CASSLQGANEQYF
TRBV5-6	NA	TRBJ2-3	once	TGTGCCAGCAGCTTACATCGAAAAAGACAGGTTCCCACAGATACGCAGTATTTT	CASSLHRKRQVPTDTQYF
TRBV27	NA	TRBJ1-1	NA	TGTGCCAGCAGTTTAGAATGGGGCAGGGCGAGTGAAGCTTTCTTT	CASSLEWGRASEAFF
TRBV6-5	TRBD1	TRBJ1-6	NA	TGTGCCAGCAGAAGCACAGGGGAACTTTCACCCCTCCACTTT	CASRSTGELSPLHF
TRBV6-1	TRBD2	TRBJ2-3	NA	TGTGCCAGCAGTGGGACTAGCCCCCCAGATACGCAGTATTTT	CASSGTSPPDTQYF
TRBV6-4	NA	TRBJ2-3	medium-sized	TGTGCCAGCAGTGAAAGCGGTAGCACAGATACGCAGTATTTT	CASSESGSTDTQYF
TRBV4-3	TRBD1	TRBJ2-7	NA	TGCGCCAGCAGCCAAGAAGGGACAGACTCCTACGAGCAGTACTTC	CASSQEGTDSYEQYF
TRBV6-5	TRBD1	TRBJ1-2	few	TGTGCCAGCAGTCAAACAGGGGACTATGGCTACACCTTC	CASSQTGDYGYTF
TRBV27	NA	TRBJ1-2	NA	TGTGCCAGCAGTTCGGTCATCAGGGGAAGGAACTATGGCTACACCTTC	CASSSVIRGRNYGYTF
TRBV19	NA	TRBJ2-1	NA	TGTGCCAGTAGTCCGGACACAGAGAGTGAGCAGTTCTTC	CASSPDTESEQFF
TRBV19	NA	TRBJ2-1	NA	TGTGCCAGTAGTATCGACTCAGAAGCGTCGAATGAGCAGTTCTTC	CASSIDSEASNEQFF
TRBV11-3	NA	TRBJ2-5	NA	TGTGCCAGCAGCGCCGAGGAGGGGGAGACCCAGTACTTC	CASSAEEGETQYF
TRBV2	TRBD1	TRBJ2-4	few	TGTGCCAGCAGTGATAAGGGGGCCGGCAAAAACATTCAGTACTTC	CASSDKGAGKNIQYF
TRBV11-1	TRBD1	TRBJ2-7	NA	TGTGCCAGCAGCTTTGGGGGACAGGGCTACTACGAGCAGTACTTC	CASSFGGQGYYEQYF
TRBV28	NA	TRBJ2-7	NA	TGTGCCAGCAGTTTAGAGGGACTGGGCTACGAGCAGTACTTC	CASSLEGLGYEQYF
TRBV7-2	TRBD1	TRBJ1-1	few	TGTGCCAGCAGCTTCTCGACAGGGGGCTATACTGAAGCTTTCTTT	CASSFSTGGYTEAFF
TRBV6-5	NA	TRBJ2-1	NA	TGTGCCAGCAGTTACTCGGTGGGGGGCTCCTACAATGAGCAGTTCTTC	CASSYSVGGSYNEQFF
TRBV21-1	NA	TRBJ2-7	NA	TGTGCCAGCAGCTTTTCCACAGGGGGGACCTACGAGCAGTACTTC	CASSFSTGGTYEQYF
TRBV25-1	TRBD2	TRBJ2-1	NA	TGTGCCAGCGAGACTAGCGGGCCGCTCTACAATGAGCAGTTCTTC	CASETSGPLYNEQFF
TRBV6-6	NA	TRBJ2-7	few	TGTGCCAGCAGTCCCCAGGGTTACGAGCAGTACTTC	CASSPQGYEQYF
TRBV28	NA	TRBJ2-2	few	TGTGCCAGCAGTTTATTGGGAGAGGTCACCGGGGAGCTGTTTTTT	CASSLLGEVTGELFF
TRBV5-6	TRBD2	TRBJ2-1	NA	TGTGCCAGCAGCTTGGTCCTAGCGGGACCTAATGAGCAGTTCTTC	CASSLVLAGPNEQFF
TRBV11-3	NA	TRBJ2-7	NA	TGTGCCAGCAGCTTAAGGGCGGGGTTCGGGGACGAGCAGTACTTC	CASSLRAGFGDEQYF
TRBV25-1	TRBD2	TRBJ2-3	NA	TGTGCCAGCAGTGAGGCGCGGGGGGGCACAGATACGCAGTATTTT	CASSEARGGTDTQYF
TRBV9	TRBD2	TRBJ2-4	NA	TGTGCCAGCAGCGTAGCAGCCTACTCTAGCGGGGGGAACATTCAGTACTTC	CASSVAAYSSGGNIQYF
TRBV6-1	TRBD2	TRBJ2-4	NA	TGTGCCAGCAGTGAAGTAGCGGGAGCCCCTAAAAACATTCAGTACTTC	CASSEVAGAPKNIQYF
TRBV7-9	TRBD1	TRBJ2-3	NA	TGTTCCAGCAGCGACCGGGACAGGGGCACAGATACGCAGTATTTT	CSSSDRDRGTDTQYF
TRBV5-1	TRBD2	TRBJ2-3	NA	TGCGCCAGCAGCTTGGCGGGGGGGGACACAGATACGCAGTATTTT	CASSLAGGDTDTQYF
TRBV4-2	NA	TRBJ1-1	NA	TGTGCCAGCAGCCAAGAGATCGGGAACACTGAAGCTTTCTTT	CASSQEIGNTEAFF
TRBV6-5	NA	TRBJ2-3	few	TGTGCCAGCAGTAGAGGGGGAGATACGCAGTATTTT	CASSRGGDTQYF
TRBV9	NA	TRBJ2-7	NA	TGTGCCAGCAGCGTAGGAGGGACACACTACGAGCAGTACTTC	CASSVGGTHYEQYF
TRBV5-1	TRBD1	TRBJ1-1	NA	TGCGCCAGCAGCCCCGGGACAGCGAACACTGAAGCTTTCTTT	CASSPGTANTEAFF
TRBV9	NA	TRBJ2-3	NA	TGTGCCAGCAGCTCGAGTATGGGGACATGGGGATTGACAGATACGCAGTATTTT	CASSSSMGTWGLTDTQYF
TRBV6-1	NA	TRBJ2-7	few	TGTGCCAGCAGTGAGAGAACTAGATCCTACGAGCAGTACTTC	CASSERTRSYEQYF
TRBV27	TRBD2	TRBJ2-7	NA	TGTGCCAGCAGCTGGGACGGGACTAGCGGGACCGAGCAGTACTTC	CASSWDGTSGTEQYF
TRBV6-6	TRBD1	TRBJ1-6	NA	TGTGCCAGCAGTTACGGACAGGGGGTAGAGTCACCCCTCCACTTT	CASSYGQGVESPLHF
TRBV30	TRBD1	TRBJ1-5	NA	TGTGCCTGGAGAACAGGGGGGGATCAGCCCCAGCATTTT	CAWRTGGDQPQHF
TRBV10-3	TRBD1	TRBJ2-7	NA	TGTGCCATCAGTGAGTATCAGGGGGCTTACGAGCAGTACTTC	CAISEYQGAYEQYF
TRBV4-1	TRBD2	TRBJ2-1	NA	TGCGCCAGCAGCCAACTAGCGGGAGGGTCAAATGAGCAGTTCTTC	CASSQLAGGSNEQFF
TRBV28	NA	TRBJ2-5	NA	TGTGCCAGCAGTTTATGGGCGGGAAAGGAGACCCAGTACTTC	CASSLWAGKETQYF
TRBV7-9	TRBD1	TRBJ2-7	few	TGTGCCAGCAGGGGGGGGACAGGGGGAACCTACGAGCAGTACTTC	CASRGGTGGTYEQYF